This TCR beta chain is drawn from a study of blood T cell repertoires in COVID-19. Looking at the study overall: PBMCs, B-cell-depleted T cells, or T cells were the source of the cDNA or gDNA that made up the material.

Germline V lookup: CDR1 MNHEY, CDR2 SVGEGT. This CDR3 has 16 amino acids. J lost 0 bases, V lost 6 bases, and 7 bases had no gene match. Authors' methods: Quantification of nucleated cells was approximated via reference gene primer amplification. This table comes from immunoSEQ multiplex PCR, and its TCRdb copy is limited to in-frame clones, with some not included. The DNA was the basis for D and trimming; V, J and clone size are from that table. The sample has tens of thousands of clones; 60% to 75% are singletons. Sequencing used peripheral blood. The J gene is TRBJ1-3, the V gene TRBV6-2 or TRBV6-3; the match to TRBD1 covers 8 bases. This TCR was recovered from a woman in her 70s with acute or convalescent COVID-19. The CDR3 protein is CASSETGADSGNTIYF. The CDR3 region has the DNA TGTGCCAGCAGCGAGACAGGGGCCGACTCTGGAAACACCATATATTTT.